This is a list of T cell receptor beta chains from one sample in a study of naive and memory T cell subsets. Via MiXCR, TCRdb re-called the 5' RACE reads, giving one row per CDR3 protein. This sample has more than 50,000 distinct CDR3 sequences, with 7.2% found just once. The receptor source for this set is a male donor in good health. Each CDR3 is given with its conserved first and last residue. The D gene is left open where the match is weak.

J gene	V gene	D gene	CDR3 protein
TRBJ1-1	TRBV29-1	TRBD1	CSVDGTVDTEAFF
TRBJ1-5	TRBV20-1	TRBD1	CSARLQGPRAVGGGNQPQHF
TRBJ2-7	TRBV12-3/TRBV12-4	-	CASSLFSGLGEQYF
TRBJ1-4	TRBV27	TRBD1	CASSRQGSGPNEKLFF
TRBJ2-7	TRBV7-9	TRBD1	CASSPRRDRVHEQYF
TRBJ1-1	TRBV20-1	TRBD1	CSARVTGGNTEAFF
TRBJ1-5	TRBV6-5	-	CASSRTGDNQPQHF
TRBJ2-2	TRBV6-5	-	CASSQSGANTGELFF
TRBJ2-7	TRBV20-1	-	CSARGRGGLVSYEQYF
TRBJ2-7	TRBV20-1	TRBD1	CSAHGTGASYEQYF
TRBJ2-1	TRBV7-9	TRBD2	CASSQINSGINDYEQFF
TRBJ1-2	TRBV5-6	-	CASSLDEGASLFGYTF
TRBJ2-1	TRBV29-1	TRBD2	CSVDWASGSYNEQFF
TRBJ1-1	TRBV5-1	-	CASSFTGTGNTEAFF
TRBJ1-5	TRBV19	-	CASAGAGYSNQPQHF
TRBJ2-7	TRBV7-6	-	CASSLKAAYEQYF
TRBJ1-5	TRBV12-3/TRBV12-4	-	CASSLRAQWNQPQHF
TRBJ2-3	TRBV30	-	CAWTPTGGPDTQYF
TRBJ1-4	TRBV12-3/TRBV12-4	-	CASSPSSEKLFF
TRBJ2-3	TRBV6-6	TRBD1	CASSFPTGASADTQYF
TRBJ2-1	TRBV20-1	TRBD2	CSVTTSGVPNEQFF
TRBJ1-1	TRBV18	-	CATPGSLKNTEAFF
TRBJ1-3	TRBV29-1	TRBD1	CSVVRTGSSGNTIYF
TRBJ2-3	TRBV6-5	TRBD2	CAFRRAWGRGDGLDTQYF
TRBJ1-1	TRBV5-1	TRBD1	CASSLMDREFEAFF
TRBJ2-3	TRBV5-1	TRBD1	CASSPPGTGAENTQYF
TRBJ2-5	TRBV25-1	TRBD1	CASSRQGQYEETQYF
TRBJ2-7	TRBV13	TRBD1	CASSQGAGTGTYEQYF
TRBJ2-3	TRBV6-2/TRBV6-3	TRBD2	CASRTAGGGTDTQYF
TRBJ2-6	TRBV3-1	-	CASSQGGGVWISGANVLTF
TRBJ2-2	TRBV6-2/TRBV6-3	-	CASSWTPSAGELFF
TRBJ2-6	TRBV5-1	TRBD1	CASSLEGRGLGANVLTF
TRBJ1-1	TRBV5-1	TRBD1	CASSLLGQGWNTEAFF
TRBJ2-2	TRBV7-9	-	CASSLPESGELFF
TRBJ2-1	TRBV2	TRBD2	CASRSGVFSYNEQFF
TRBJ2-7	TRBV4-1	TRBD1	CASSLFGTGSSYEQYF
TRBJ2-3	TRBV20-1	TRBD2	CSGLAADTQYF
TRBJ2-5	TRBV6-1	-	CASSEVSAVETQYF
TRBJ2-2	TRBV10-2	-	CASKRADTGELFF
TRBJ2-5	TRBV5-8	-	CASSLGQGPTKTQYF
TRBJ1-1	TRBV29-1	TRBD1	CSGTGDSTEAFF
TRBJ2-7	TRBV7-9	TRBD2	CASSLSSGSGYEQYF
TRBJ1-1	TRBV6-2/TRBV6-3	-	CASSFPGGDTEAFF
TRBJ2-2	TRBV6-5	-	CASSRLEPGELFF
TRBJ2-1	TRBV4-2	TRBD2	CASSPSVSGSYNEQFF
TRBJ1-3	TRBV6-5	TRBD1	CASRTGQGSGNTIYF